This T cell receptor (beta chain) was recovered during a study of identical twins (dated by TCRdb to 2016 to 2017). Background on the whole study: The study deep-sequenced TCR alpha and beta repertoires from monozygotic twins, unrelated adults of various ages and cord blood to test whether fetal clonotypes persist. To rule out contamination, replicate twin experiments were performed at different times with different library preparation protocols.

Every donor in the study was a healthy Caucasian. The twin cohort comprised three pairs of female monozygotic twins, all aged roughly 18 to 29 years. Peripheral blood mononuclear cells were the source from which RNA for the TCR libraries was isolated. Library prep was done by 5' RACE. The sequencer was an Illumina HiSeq 2000. Template switching introduced a universal primer binding site; the final cDNA contained a unique molecular identifier, enabling accurate counting of TCR cDNA molecules. Specific primers in the conserved constant-segment region were used to synthesize first-strand cDNA for TCR alpha and beta chains. To control for contamination, each cDNA library was double barcoded with a SMART-Mk sample barcode plus Illumina barcodes. TruSeq adapter sequences and Illumina sample barcodes were added in two successive PCR steps. The TCR alpha and beta cDNA libraries were sequenced on the Illumina HiSeq platform using custom primers. On the study's bioinformatics: Unique molecular identifiers were extracted from raw reads with MiGEC, and CDR3 positions were determined with MiXCR. Recombination models were inferred per individual with the repgenHMM and IGoR tools using an EM algorithm. The tcR package in R was used for shared clonotype analysis, with sharing normalized by the product of cloneset sizes. To study raw recombination without the effects of thymic and clonal selection, out-of-frame nonproductive sequences were analyzed. The public reads were reanalyzed by TCRdb: fastp trimming at Q25, MiXCR alignment, in-frame beta chains only. Rows matching on CDR3 protein sequence are summarized as one entry with the most common DNA and genes. In this record, the V and J calls reflect TCRdb's handling and not the investigators' own analysis. Present in this sample are some 690,000 distinct CDR3 sequences, around 20% of which were seen just once. The ten largest clones represent about 4.3% of the sample.

Broad study findings and their caveats: A weaker excess of twin sharing was found in beta out-of-frame sequences because the signal-to-noise ratio was lowered by fewer shared sequences. In monozygotic twins, out-of-frame TCR alpha sharing was systematically underestimated by recombination models, although the models agreed with sharing between unrelated individuals. Compared with coincidental sharing between unrelated individuals, an excess of low generation-probability sequences was observed among out-of-frame TCR alpha sequences shared between twins. Fewer insertions were carried by abundant cord blood beta clonotypes, a similar but weaker trend appeared in young adult naive repertoires, and no such trend appeared in memory repertoires. Because the same donors could not be followed over many years, conclusions were based on cross-sectional statistical analysis. Invariant T cells such as MAIT and iNKT could partly confound zero-insertion analyses, although diverse VJ usage argued against such confounding for most clonotypes.

Ten or more counts support this clonotype. There is no known antigen for this receptor. It has no much larger one-base neighbor in the sample; base qualities were not kept. These records were also assigned to another study, of T cells expressing NK-cell markers. Per that second paper: About 8 donors provided sorted CD3+CD56+NKG2C+, CD3+CD56+NKG2C- and CD3+CD56-NKG2C+ T-cell subsets, whose TCR beta-chain repertoires were profiled. Among the eight sequenced donors, only one was HCMV-seronegative, while the other seven were HCMV-seropositive. In several experiments an anti-gammadeltaTCR antibody was added to restrict sorting to alphabetaTCR-expressing T cells. In six donors, the dominant CD3+CD56+NKG2C+ clonotypes ranked among the top 10 CD8+ clonotypes, making up roughly 1.0-7.0% of CD8+ T cells. Those dominant clonotypes were again the most abundant among CD3+CD56-NKG2C+ cells in a few donors, at roughly 25-60.1%. It remained unclear whether the expanded NKG2C-expressing T cell clones were specific for HCMV antigens. All eight donors whose samples were sequenced were randomly selected healthy volunteers, three of them men and five women. HCMV-specific IgG was detected in serum with a commercial ELISA kit to determine HCMV serostatus. For several donors, unsorted PBMC were also used to sequence bulk peripheral blood T-cell repertoires. MIGEC handled demultiplexing of the reads and grouping by UMI, while MiTCR was used to assemble and quantify clonotypes. Only TCR cDNA sequences supported by at least two reads were kept to exclude erroneous sequences. The tcR package was used for downstream repertoire analysis, and clonotypes were matched between fractions using CDR3 nucleotide sequence together with V segment. VDJmatch was used to annotate antigen specificity against VDJdb, with one amino acid substitution allowed in CDR3.

The sequence was obtained from a woman aged 18-29 years in good health. The sequenced material came from PBMCs.

In nucleotide form, the sequence is TGCAGTGCCACAGATAGCAATCAGCCCCAGCATTTT. Its protein product is CSATDSNQPQHF. The chain is encoded by TRBV20-1 joined to TRBJ1-5; no D segment can be confidently identified. Inclusive of the bounding cysteine and phenylalanine, the CDR3 is 12 residues long. The sequence is cut down to CDR3 DNA, 36 bases in frame from base 1. Trimming at the junction amounts to 6 bases on V and 0 bases on J, and the germline ends lie 6 bases apart. Reading the germline V gene (reference sequence) gives CDR1 DFQATT and CDR2 SNEGSKA.